Below, one T cell receptor beta chain is given with its context. This sample stems from a study of response to subunit inactivated influenza vaccine. Germline V gene lookup returns CDR1 SEHNR and CDR2 FQNEAQ (reference sequence). This CDR3 has 14 residues. Trimming cost V 3 bases and J 4 bases, with 12 bases left between them. A single record per CDR3 protein comes from TCRdb applying MiXCR to the RT-PCR reads. The data contain hundreds of thousands of distinct CDR3 sequences, roughly 12% of them singletons. These same data were also listed under a study on T cells expressing NK-cell markers. That paper adds: With UMIs, 5'RACE template switching was used to make TCR beta cDNA. Once again these clonotypes came out on top in the CD3+CD56-NKG2C+ fraction of a few donors.

This sample comprised PBMCs from blood, obtained on the day of vaccination. The chain employs TRBV7-9 and TRBJ1-1; no clear D gene. The sequence was collected from a man between 50 and 59 years old who received an inactivated influenza vaccine. DNA for the CDR3: TGTGCCAGCAGCTTGGCCGGGTTGGTCACTGAAGCTTTCTTT. Protein: CASSLAGLVTEAFF.